This T cell receptor beta chain appears in the sequencing data of a study of blood T cell repertoires in COVID-19. The CDR3 covers 13 residues. Germline V CDR1 and CDR2: MGHDK, SYGVNS. J gave up 8 bases and V 7 bases, and 8 bases lay outside the gene matches. Per the study methods: Estimated nucleated cell counts came from reference gene primer amplification. TCRdb's table, derived via immunoSEQ multiplex PCR, lists solely in-frame clones and lacks some. From that table come the V and J calls and clone size; the DNA was used to work out D and trimming. The sample gives approximately 180,000 clones, around 85% of which show up once; approximately 11% is in the top ten.

This sequence joins TRBV25-1 and TRBJ1-3; 7 bases are a match to TRBD1. Sequenced material: peripheral blood. This sequence originates from a human donor with active or convalescent COVID-19. The donor label of this sample is uncertain. The CDR3, as DNA: TGTGCCAGCACCCCGGGACAGTTGGACACCATATATTTT. Translation: CASTPGQLDTIYF.